This entry concerns a single T cell receptor beta chain. The antigen is unknown. This sample was taken from a study of cytomegalovirus exposure and HLA in healthy donors. 13 Jbeta primers and 60 Vbeta primers were used for the PCR. The repertoire was sequenced with immunoSEQ multiplex PCR; TCRdb's copy has only in-frame clones and lacks some. This listing includes approximately 150,000 clones. CDR1 and CDR2 (germline): MRHNA, SNTAGT. Trimming took off 5 bases at V and 4 bases at J, with 11 bases between the two ends. The CDR3 spans 13 residues. General study findings and limits: In a later analysis, TCR beta V- and J-gene trimming was associated with a missense DCLRE1C variant. Accounts indicate the classifier identified cytomegalovirus status with strong specificity and sensitivity.

The chain employs TRBV6-4 and TRBJ1-2, with unresolved D. This TCR derives from a woman between 18 and 30 years old in good health and CMV-seronegative. Material for sequencing was PBMCs. The CDR3 region is CASSPTVSYGYTF. The CDR3, as DNA: TGTGCCAGCAGTCCAACAGTGAGCTATGGCTACACCTTC.